This entry lists 14 T cell receptor beta chains sequenced from one sample in a study of blood T cell repertoires in COVID-19. TCRdb keeps only in-frame clones here, not all; method: immunoSEQ multiplex PCR. Of more than 150,000 clones listed, roughly nine tenths are singletons. The sample was peripheral blood. The receptor source for this set is a middle-aged man with acute or convalescent COVID-19.

The V gene is TRBV19, the J gene TRBJ2-3, with 10 bases lining up with TRBD1. The CDR3 has 20 residues. The J segment lost 3 bases and the V segment lost 4 bases, leaving 19 bases of the junction unmatched. Per the germline V gene, CDR1 is LNHDA and CDR2 is SQIVND (reference sequence). The CDR3 DNA follows: TGTGCCAGTAGTAAAACCGGGACAGGGGCTCGGGTGGGGCTGACAGATACGCAGTATTTT. The encoded protein is CASSKTGTGARVGLTDTQYF.

The chain uses TRBV6-1 and TRBJ2-7; 9 nucleotides agree with TRBD2. V was pared by 4 bases and J by 2 bases, with 9 bases of the junction left unmatched. Germline V gene lookup returns CDR1 MNHNS and CDR2 SASEGT. The CDR3 runs 16 residues. The CDR3 DNA reads as TGTGCCAGCAGTGGTGTTAGCGGGAGAGGGGCCTACGAGCAGTACTTC. Translation: CASSGVSGRGAYEQYF.

In its sample, this clone was seen once. DNA for the CDR3: TGTGCCAGCAGCCCGGGGACTAGCGGGAGGACCGGGGAGCTGTTTTTT. Its translation is CASSPGTSGRTGELFF. The rearrangement uses TRBV7-9 and TRBJ2-2; 15 bases are shared with TRBD2. Germline trimming cut 5 bases from V and 5 bases from J; bases unmatched to any gene: 3. The CDR3 is 16 residues long. CDR1 is SEHNR and CDR2 is FQNEAQ in the germline V gene (reference sequence).

This chain uses TRBV3-1 (or the pseudogene TRBV3-2) with TRBJ2-7; 14 positions match TRBD2. The CDR3 is 14 residues long. Germline CDR1 LGHDT, CDR2 YNNKEL (reference sequence). J was trimmed by 7 bases and V by 4 bases; bases with no gene match: 3. The CDR3 DNA sequence: TGTGCCAGCAGCCCTGGGACTAGCGGGAGAGAGCAGTACTTC. It encodes CASSPGTSGREQYF.

The chain uses TRBV5-1 and TRBJ2-2; the match to TRBD2 covers 10 bases. The germline V gene has CDR1 SGHRS and CDR2 YFSETQ. The CDR3 is 16 amino acids. The junction had 6 bases not matched to a gene; V was cut back by 1 base and J by 6 bases. CDR3 sequence (DNA): TGCGCCAGCAGCTTGATCCAGCGGGAGGGAGCCGGGGAGCTGTTTTTT. Its translation is CASSLIQREGAGELFF.

The V gene is TRBV30, the J gene TRBJ2-1, with D possibly matching TRBD2 (6 bases). The CDR3 totals 11 residues. From germline, CDR1 is GTSNPN and CDR2 SVGIG (reference sequence). Trimming removed 7 bases from V and 8 bases from J, with 12 bases in between. CDR3 nucleotides: TGTGCCTTCCAAACTAGCTATGAGCAGTTCTTC. Amino acid sequence: CAFQTSYEQFF.

The rearrangement joins TRBV18 to TRBJ1-6, with TRBD1 matching over 10 bases. The junction had 2 bases not matched to a gene; V was cut back by 2 bases and J by 7 bases. CDR1 and CDR2 from the germline V gene are KGHSH and LQKENI. CDR3 length: 15 amino acids. This CDR3 is CASSPWDRGNSPLHF. In DNA form, the CDR3 reads TGTGCCAGCTCACCATGGGACAGGGGAAATTCACCCCTCCACTTT. Full variable domain (rest looked up from reference TRBV18 and TRBJ1-6): NAGVMQNPRHLVRRRGQEARLRCSPMKGHSHVYWYRQLPEEGLKFMVYLQKENIIDESGMPKERFSAEFPKEGPSILRIQQVVRGDSAAYFCASSPWDRGNSPLHFGNGTRLTVT.

The chain is built from TRBV7-9 and TRBJ2-1; D ambiguous. This CDR3 has 13 residues. V shed 0 bases and J shed 7 bases, with 7 bases lying between them. Germline-derived CDR1 and CDR2 are SEHNR and FQNEAQ (reference sequence). CDR3 region: CASSLASWNEQFF. DNA of the CDR3: TGTGCCAGCAGCTTAGCGAGCTGGAATGAGCAGTTCTTC.

This clone was counted a single time. V and J are TRBV5-1 and TRBJ2-1, with a weak D call TRBD1 (5 bases). In germline, CDR1 is SGHRS, CDR2 YFSETQ. V was cut by 8 bases and J by 0 bases, with 15 bases left in between. The CDR3 is 15 residues long. CDR3 coding DNA: TGCGCCAGTAAGTGGGTGACAGACTCCTACAATGAGCAGTTCTTC. Encoded protein: CASKWVTDSYNEQFF.

The chain employs TRBV5-4 and TRBJ2-7; TRBD1 matches 8 bases. V shed 3 bases, J shed 4 bases, and the junction held 9 bases outside the gene matches. Germline V gene sequence: CDR1 SGHNT, CDR2 YYREEE (reference sequence). This CDR3 has 15 amino acids. CDR3 sequence (DNA): TGTGCCAGCAGCTCAGGACAGGGAGTACCGTACGAGCAGTACTTC. It specifies CASSSGQGVPYEQYF.

The chain recombines TRBV7-3 with TRBJ2-2; D not resolved. Trimming took off 5 bases at V and 1 base at J, with 11 bases between the two ends. CDR1 SGHTA and CDR2 FQGTGA come from the germline V gene. The CDR3 totals 15 residues. The CDR3 loop is CASSPFRRNTGELFF. The CDR3 coding sequence is TGTGCCAGCAGCCCCTTTCGGAGGAACACCGGGGAGCTGTTTTTT.

The CDR3 reads CASSPPPPFGDGELFF. CDR3 bases: TGTGCCAGCTCACCACCTCCTCCGTTCGGTGACGGGGAGCTGTTTTTT. The chain links TRBV18 to TRBJ2-2, with D unclear. The CDR3 extends over 16 amino acids. Germline values: CDR1 KGHSH, CDR2 LQKENI. The germline V and J ends were trimmed by 0 bases and 7 bases, with 15 bases remaining between them.

This clone was detected only once. The chain combines TRBV6-1 with TRBJ1-2; no clear D. CDR3 length: 14 residues. With 0 bases removed from V and 2 bases from J, the gap between germline ends came to 7 bases. Germline CDR1 and CDR2: MNHNS and SASEGT. The chain's CDR3 is CASSEAHRNYGYTF. In DNA, the CDR3 is TGTGCCAGCAGTGAAGCGCACAGAAACTATGGCTACACCTTC.

The gene calls are TRBV3-1 (or the pseudogene TRBV3-2) and TRBJ1-6, with unresolved D. V lost 4 bases to trimming and J lost 6 bases, with 7 bases between them. The germline gives CDR1 LGHDT, CDR2 YNNKEL (reference sequence). The CDR3 is 13 amino acids. The CDR3 bases are TGTGCCAGCAGCCTTTTTCTTAATTCACCCCTCCACTTT. It yields the protein CASSLFLNSPLHF.